A selection of T cell receptor beta chains follows, all from one sample in a study of blood T cell repertoires in COVID-19. Here immunoSEQ multiplex PCR was the method, and the copy in TCRdb shows in-frame clones only, minus some. The table lists fewer than 95,000 clones, approximately 88% of them singletons. Input material: peripheral blood. Receptors were obtained from a man in his sixties with acute or convalescent COVID-19. Each CDR3 is given with its conserved first and last residue. The D gene is left open where the match is weak. Expanded clones get a size class; other rows say once, few or many, or leave the size out.

d_call	v_call	clone_size	j_call	cdr3_aa	cdr3_nt
TRBD1	TRBV19	-	TRBJ1-4	CASSLQGATEKLFF	TGTGCCAGTAGCCTACAGGGGGCAACTGAAAAACTGTTTTTT
-	TRBV5-6	-	TRBJ1-3	CATQLRSSGNTIYF	TGTGCCACGCAGCTTAGGAGCTCTGGAAACACCATATATTTT
TRBD2	TRBV5-5	-	TRBJ2-3	CASSLQRAGVVTDTQYF	TGTGCCAGCAGCTTGCAACGAGCGGGAGTGGTGACAGATACGCAGTATTTT
-	TRBV19	-	TRBJ2-2	CASSRLDYTGELFF	TGTGCCAGTAGTAGACTCGACTACACCGGGGAGCTGTTTTTT
TRBD1	TRBV27	-	TRBJ2-4	CASRRTGPNTAKNIQYF	TGTGCCAGCAGAAGGACAGGGCCTAATACAGCCAAAAACATTCAGTACTTC
TRBD2	TRBV12-3/TRBV12-4	-	TRBJ2-1	CASSLGRVNEQFF	TGTGCCAGCAGTTTGGGGAGGGTTAATGAGCAGTTCTTC
TRBD1	TRBV6-5	few	TRBJ1-2	CASSNRQGAIYGYTF	TGTGCCAGCAGTAACAGACAGGGGGCTATCTATGGCTACACCTTC
TRBD1	TRBV29-1	-	TRBJ1-2	CSVEDRDRVGGYTF	TGCAGCGTTGAAGATCGAGACAGGGTAGGTGGCTACACCTTC
-	TRBV28	-	TRBJ1-1	CASRQMAEAFF	TGTGCCAGCAGACAAATGGCTGAAGCTTTCTTT
TRBD2	TRBV30	-	TRBJ2-7	CAWSAGLAGVYEQYF	TGTGCCTGGAGTGCGGGGCTAGCGGGAGTCTACGAGCAGTACTTC
-	TRBV4-1	once	TRBJ1-5	CASNFEYSNQPQHF	TGCGCCAGCAACTTCGAATACTCGAATCAGCCCCAGCATTTT
-	TRBV5-6	-	TRBJ1-3	CASSFNHEPGNTIYF	TGTGCCAGCAGCTTTAACCACGAGCCGGGAAACACCATATATTTT
-	TRBV5-1	-	TRBJ2-3	CASSLGLPSTDTQYF	TGCGCCAGCAGCTTGGGGCTTCCTAGCACAGATACGCAGTATTTT
-	TRBV5-1	-	TRBJ1-1	CASSLDGQGFAEAFF	TGCGCCAGCAGCTTGGATGGGCAGGGGTTTGCTGAAGCTTTCTTT
TRBD1	TRBV9	-	TRBJ1-3	CASSASDRGPSSGNTIYF	TGTGCCAGCAGCGCGTCCGACAGGGGCCCAAGCTCTGGAAACACCATATATTTT
-	TRBV6-1	few	TRBJ2-7	CASSDVYEQYF	TGTGCCAGCAGTGACGTCTACGAGCAGTACTTC
TRBD2	TRBV9	-	TRBJ2-3	CASSSGGYTDTQYF	TGTGCCAGCTCTAGCGGAGGATACACAGATACGCAGTATTTT
TRBD2	TRBV24-1	-	TRBJ2-3	CATNERGGTQYF	TGTGCCACCAACGAGCGGGGTGGTACGCAGTATTTT
-	TRBV29-1	-	TRBJ2-7	CSTLDFGGNEQYF	TGCAGCACTTTAGATTTTGGCGGCAACGAGCAGTACTTC
-	TRBV5-1	-	TRBJ1-1	CASSAAVTKGEAFF	TGCGCCAGCAGCGCCGCAGTCACCAAGGGGGAAGCTTTCTTT
TRBD2	TRBV5-1	-	TRBJ2-2	CASESGGKNTGELFF	TGCGCCAGCGAGTCGGGAGGGAAGAACACCGGGGAGCTGTTTTTT
TRBD1	TRBV29-1	-	TRBJ2-5	CSTRQGPETQYF	TGCAGTACCCGACAGGGTCCGGAGACCCAGTACTTC
TRBD1	TRBV7-8	-	TRBJ1-3	CASSARQGAGNTIYF	TGTGCCAGCAGCGCTCGACAGGGTGCAGGAAACACCATATATTTT
TRBD1	TRBV28	-	TRBJ1-2	CASSLWRQGDSYGYTF	TGTGCCAGCAGTTTATGGAGACAGGGAGACAGCTATGGCTACACCTTC
TRBD2	TRBV5-1	-	TRBJ2-7	CAKGLAGRKLYEQYF	TGCGCCAAGGGACTAGCGGGAAGGAAGCTCTACGAGCAGTACTTC
TRBD1	TRBV27	-	TRBJ1-1	CASSLGVGAGGNRVNTEAFF	TGTGCCAGCAGTTTAGGGGTCGGGGCAGGGGGGAACCGGGTGAACACTGAAGCTTTCTTT
-	TRBV7-7	-	TRBJ2-7	CASSFISQGQYEQYF	TGTGCCAGCAGCTTCATTAGCCAGGGTCAGTACGAGCAGTACTTC
-	TRBV5-1	-	TRBJ1-1	CASSLASGAEAFF	TGCGCCAGCAGCTTGGCCTCGGGAGCTGAAGCTTTCTTT
-	TRBV6-5	-	TRBJ1-1	CASSGPGFAFF	TGTGCCAGCAGCGGCCCCGGGTTCGCTTTCTTT
-	TRBV5-1	once	TRBJ1-4	CASSPQVGANEKLFF	TGCGCCAGCAGCCCCCAGGTAGGGGCTAATGAAAAACTGTTTTTT
-	TRBV5-6	-	TRBJ1-6	CASSSVGDSESPLHF	TGTGCCAGCAGCTCAGTGGGGGACTCGGAATCACCCCTCCACTTT
TRBD1	TRBV19	-	TRBJ1-5	CASSPPTGTGISNQPQHF	TGTGCCAGCTCGCCCCCGACCGGGACAGGAATTAGCAATCAGCCCCAGCATTTT
-	TRBV30	-	TRBJ2-7	CAVRSSEQYF	TGTGCGGTTCGGTCGTCCGAGCAGTACTTC
-	TRBV23-1	-	TRBJ1-2	CASSQWQGNYGYTF	TGCGCCAGCAGTCAATGGCAGGGGAACTATGGCTACACCTTC
-	TRBV7-2	-	TRBJ2-3	CASSFSSKDTQYF	TGTGCCAGCAGCTTTAGTAGTAAAGATACGCAGTATTTT
-	TRBV11-2	-	TRBJ2-1	CASSFSSVGSTQFF	TGTGCCAGCAGCTTCTCTAGCGTGGGGTCTACGCAGTTCTTC
TRBD1	TRBV11-2	-	TRBJ2-3	CASSPDRAVGTDTQYF	TGTGCCAGCAGCCCCGACAGGGCGGTGGGCACAGATACGCAGTATTTT
-	TRBV5-1	-	TRBJ2-7	CASSSGYEQYF	TGCGCCAGCAGCTCGGGGTACGAGCAGTACTTC
-	TRBV6-5	few	TRBJ1-5	CASSPPGQNQPQHF	TGTGCCAGCAGCCCCCCAGGGCAGAATCAGCCCCAGCATTTT
TRBD2	TRBV9	-	TRBJ2-5	CASNRGGREKETQYF	TGTGCCAGCAACCGGGGGGGTCGGGAAAAAGAGACCCAGTACTTC
TRBD2	TRBV5-1	-	TRBJ2-7	CASSLEMTSAFYEQYF	TGCGCCAGCAGCCTGGAAATGACTAGCGCGTTTTACGAGCAGTACTTC
TRBD2	TRBV4-1	-	TRBJ2-7	CASSQVAAGLREQYF	TGCGCCAGCAGCCAAGTCGCAGCGGGACTTCGCGAGCAGTACTTC
-	TRBV24-1	-	TRBJ2-2	CATSDVQAPNTGELFF	TGTGCCACCAGTGATGTACAGGCACCAAACACCGGGGAGCTGTTTTTT
-	TRBV28	-	TRBJ2-7	CASRAGAGPVYEQYF	TGTGCCAGCAGGGCAGGGGCAGGCCCCGTCTACGAGCAGTACTTC
-	TRBV27	-	TRBJ1-5	CASRALRTGNQPQHF	TGTGCCAGCAGGGCCCTGAGGACGGGAAATCAGCCCCAGCATTTT
-	TRBV5-1	-	TRBJ1-1	CASRDSPGTEAFF	TGCGCCAGCAGGGACAGTCCAGGCACTGAAGCTTTCTTT
TRBD2	TRBV7-8	-	TRBJ2-5	CASSLGLAEETQYF	TGTGCCAGCAGCTTAGGACTAGCGGAAGAGACCCAGTACTTC
-	TRBV11-3	-	TRBJ2-1	CASSRIRGGRNEQFF	TGTGCCAGCAGCCGTATAAGGGGGGGGAGGAATGAGCAGTTCTTC
TRBD2	TRBV5-1	-	TRBJ2-1	CASSTGLAGVPAYNEQFF	TGCGCCAGCAGCACGGGACTAGCGGGGGTACCCGCCTACAATGAGCAGTTCTTC
-	TRBV10-3	-	TRBJ2-1	CAISESTGRSYNEQFF	TGTGCCATCAGTGAGTCGACAGGGAGGTCCTACAATGAGCAGTTCTTC
-	TRBV5-6	-	TRBJ1-2	CASNYKGSYGYTF	TGTGCCAGCAACTATAAGGGGTCATATGGCTACACCTTC
TRBD2	TRBV5-8	-	TRBJ2-7	CASSLRTSTTNEQYF	TGTGCCAGCAGCTTAAGGACTAGCACCACCAACGAGCAGTACTTC